These 6 T cell receptor beta chains share one sample of origin, sequenced in a study of PD-1 blockade in classical Hodgkin lymphoma. Time point described: cycle 4 day 1 (C4D1), after 6 weeks of nivolumab. After autologous stem cell transplantation all patients relapsed, and prior brentuximab vedotin exposure differed between cohorts. Magnetic negative selection was used to purify CD4+ T cells from PBMCs that had been thawed. Produced via immunoSEQ multiplex PCR; TCRdb's table is partial and in-frame only. In the table there are just over 9,500 clones, around 79% of which are singletons. The material sequenced was CD4+ T cells from blood, taken before the fourth cycle of nivolumab. These receptors all come from a human donor with classical Hodgkin lymphoma.

This clone was recorded only once. The chain's CDR3 is CASRQGAEAFF. In DNA, the CDR3 is TGTGCCAGCAGGCAGGGGGCTGAAGCTTTCTTT. This sequence joins TRBV6-5 and TRBJ1-1, with 7 bases that match TRBD1. Unmatched junction bases numbered 1, after V lost 6 bases and J lost 6 bases. The CDR3 is made up of 11 amino acids. Germline V lookup: CDR1 MNHEY, CDR2 SVGAGI.

The chain couples TRBV2 to TRBJ1-1; 7 bases line up with TRBD1. J lost 5 bases, V lost 8 bases, and 8 bases had no gene match. CDR1 is SNHLY, CDR2 FYNNEI, per germline. The CDR3 runs to 13 residues. The CDR3 DNA sequence: TGTGCCAGCGCTACAGGGGCTGGTACTGAAGCTTTCTTT. This translates into CASATGAGTEAFF.

The rearrangement joins TRBV5-4 to TRBJ2-3; 14 bases are shared with TRBD2. Trimming cost V 6 bases and J 7 bases; bases outside gene matches: 10. Germline CDR1 reads SGHNT; CDR2 reads YYREEE (reference sequence). The CDR3 runs 16 residues. The CDR3: CASTRWTSGGMNTQYF. CDR3 coding DNA: TGTGCCAGCACCCGTTGGACTAGCGGGGGGATGAATACGCAGTATTTT.

The chain employs TRBV5-1 and TRBJ2-6; D call uncertain. The CDR3 has 14 amino acids. Germline values: CDR1 SGHRS, CDR2 YFSETQ. The V end was cut by 1 base, the J end by 0 bases, with 2 bases between. CDR3: CASSLFSGANVLTF. CDR3 nucleotides: TGCGCCAGCAGCTTGTTCTCTGGGGCCAACGTCCTGACTTTC.

V usage is TRBV10-3 and J usage is TRBJ2-3; D is undetermined. V dropped 7 bases and J dropped 5 bases, with 13 bases sitting between them. The germline V gene has CDR1 ENHRY and CDR2 SYGVKD. The CDR3 runs to 13 residues. CDR3 in DNA: TGTGCCATCACTCCTGGCACAGTAGATACGCAGTATTTT. The encoded protein is CAITPGTVDTQYF.

This chain uses TRBV10-3 with TRBJ2-7, with 9 bases fitting TRBD1. This CDR3 is 12 amino acids long. Germline trimming cut 11 bases from V and 5 bases from J; bases unmatched to any gene: 7. The germline CDR1 and CDR2 sequences are ENHRY and SYGVKD. The CDR3 region has the DNA TGTGCCCTACGCGGGACAGGGAACGAGCAGTACTTC. This sequence encodes CALRGTGNEQYF.